One sample yielded the 31 T cell receptor beta chains listed below, sequenced in a study of T cell responses to AZD1222 COVID-19 vaccine. Profiled with immunoSEQ multiplex PCR; TCRdb holds only in-frame clones, not every one. Of roughly 150,000 clones listed, around 90% are singletons. The input for sequencing was peripheral blood, taken on day 0 of AZD1222 vaccination. Receptors were obtained from an adult in good health.

The V gene is TRBV5-1, the J gene TRBJ2-7, with D possibly TRBD2 on 5 matching bases. CDR1 and CDR2 (germline): SGHRS, YFSETQ. The CDR3 runs 15 residues. V lost 4 bases and J lost 7, with 21 bases in between. In DNA, the CDR3 is TGCGCCAGCAGCGTGACCAGCGGCGTCTCTCGGGAGCAGTACTTC. Amino acid sequence: CASSVTSGVSREQYF.

This clone is a singleton in its sample. The chain joins TRBV19 to TRBJ2-3; unclear D gene. The CDR3 sequence is 16 residues long. Germline V CDR1 and CDR2: LNHDA, SQIVND (reference sequence). V lost 5 bases and J lost 0, with 15 bases in between. Here the CDR3 DNA reads TGTGCCAGTAGTCCCCGTCCCGTGACTAGCACAGATACGCAGTATTTT. It encodes CASSPRPVTSTDTQYF.

The chain carries TRBV28 and TRBJ1-2; the D gene is possibly TRBD1 (6 bases). This CDR3 region has 11 residues. V lost 7 bases and J lost 8, with 11 bases in between. CDR1 and CDR2 from the germline V gene are MDHEN and SYDVKM. The DNA for the CDR3 is TGTGCCAGCACCGACAGGTACGGCTACACCTTC. Its protein is CASTDRYGYTF.

In this sample, this clone turned up a few times. The chain recombines TRBV9 with TRBJ1-5, with D unclear. Between the trimmed V and J ends, which lost 4 bases and 1 base, there was a span of 9 bases. Germline assignment: CDR1 SGDLS and CDR2 YYNGEE. The CDR3 covers 14 residues. The CDR3 protein is CASSPEKSNQPQHF. The CDR3 bases are TGTGCCAGCAGCCCAGAAAAAAGCAATCAGCCCCAGCATTTT.

As for this clone: Different DNA sequences within this sample yield the same CDR3. This chain uses TRBV12-3 or TRBV12-4 with TRBJ1-5; D unclear. Trimming cost V 3 bases and J 4 bases, with 7 bases left between them. This CDR3 comprises 13 residues. CDR3 nucleotides: TGTGCCAGCAGTTTGGGCAGGAATCAGCCCCAGCATTTT. This sequence encodes CASSLGRNQPQHF.

The CDR3 loop reads CASSSQGSYGYTF. DNA of the CDR3: TGTGCCAGCAGCTCGCAGGGGAGTTATGGCTACACCTTC. This sequence joins TRBV11-2 and TRBJ1-2, with D possibly matching TRBD1 (6 bases). The CDR3 runs to 13 residues. V lost 4 bases to trimming and J lost 5 bases, with 11 bases between them. The V gene's germline CDR1 is SGHAT and CDR2 FQNNGV. Drawing the rest from reference TRBV11-2 and TRBJ1-2, the complete variable domain is EAGVAQSPRYKIIEKRQSVAFWCNPISGHATLYWYQQILGQGPKLLIQFQNNGVVDDSQLPKDRFSAERLKGVDSTLKIQPAKLEDSAVYLCASSSQGSYGYTFGSGTRLTVV.

This sequence joins TRBV5-1 and TRBJ2-3; D possibly corresponds to TRBD1 (9 bases). This CDR3 has 23 residues. Germline V gene data show CDR1 as SGHRS and CDR2 as YFSETQ. Trimming took off 2 bases at V and 4 bases at J, with 38 bases between the two ends. Here the CDR3 reads CASSFPQGAVFRAGARGADTQYF. CDR3 nucleotide sequence: TGCGCCAGCAGCTTTCCACAGGGGGCAGTTTTTCGAGCGGGAGCTCGAGGGGCAGATACGCAGTATTTT.

The chain has TRBV2 and TRBJ2-1, with D tentatively TRBD2 (6 bases). This CDR3 region has 15 residues. CDR1 SNHLY and CDR2 FYNNEI come from the germline V gene. Trimming took 8 bases from V and 3 from J, leaving 17 bases between them. The CDR3 reads CASQVAAKNYNEQFF. CDR3 DNA: TGTGCCAGCCAAGTAGCGGCAAAAAACTACAATGAGCAGTTCTTC.

V gene TRBV7-9 combines with J gene TRBJ1-4, with unresolved D. Germline CDR1 reads SEHNR; CDR2 reads FQNEAQ (reference sequence). V was shortened by 4 bases and J by 8 bases, with 14 bases between the two germline ends. The length of the CDR3 is 14 residues. Here the CDR3 reads CASSSTIGVEKLFF. The DNA for the CDR3 is TGTGCCAGCAGCTCCACGATCGGAGTGGAAAAACTGTTTTTT.

This rearrangement joins TRBV12-3 or TRBV12-4 to TRBJ2-1; D perhaps matches TRBD1 (5 bases). The CDR3 extends over 12 amino acids. The V and J ends lost 3 bases and 6 bases respectively, with 6 bases between them. For the CDR3, the DNA is TGTGCCAGCAGTTTCACAGGCAATGAGCAGTTCTTC. Residues: CASSFTGNEQFF.

The chain couples TRBV13 to TRBJ2-3; TRBD2 aligns across 9 bases. Germline CDR1 reads PRHDT; CDR2 reads FYEKMQ (reference sequence). V gave up 4 bases and J gave up 1 base; unmatched junction bases: 9. This CDR3 contains 17 residues. CDR3 sequence (DNA): TGTGCCAGCAGCTCACCCCCGGGACTAGCTGGCACAGATACGCAGTATTTT. Residues: CASSSPPGLAGTDTQYF. Combining the CDR3 with reference TRBV13 and TRBJ2-3 gives the whole variable domain AAGVIQSPRHLIKEKRETATLKCYPIPRHDTVYWYQQGPGQDPQFLISFYEKMQSDKGSIPDRFSAQQFSDYHSELNMSSLELGDSALYFCASSSPPGLAGTDTQYFGPGTRLTVL.

The rearrangement uses TRBV30 and TRBJ2-7; 7 bases are a match to TRBD1. Germline V gene sequence: CDR1 GTSNPN, CDR2 SVGIG (reference sequence). The CDR3 is 13 residues long. The V and J ends lost 1 base and 3 bases, in that order; junction bases with no gene match: 3. The CDR3 loop is CAWSGTGVYEQYF. CDR3 in DNA: TGTGCCTGGAGTGGGACAGGAGTCTACGAGCAGTACTTC.

The chain has TRBV28 and TRBJ2-7; D call uncertain. The CDR3 loop spans 14 amino acids. The V end was cut by 3 bases, the J end by 3 bases, with 12 bases between. Germline CDR1 and CDR2: MDHEN and SYDVKM. This CDR3 reads CASSFLDSYYEQYF. The CDR3 bases are TGTGCCAGCAGTTTTCTGGATTCTTACTACGAGCAGTACTTC.

The chain carries TRBV28 and TRBJ1-5; D remains ambiguous. CDR3 size: 14 residues. The germline V and J ends were trimmed by 9 bases and 0 bases, with 12 bases remaining between them. The germline CDR1 and CDR2 sequences are MDHEN and SYDVKM. CDR3 sequence: CASGISTSNQPQHF. As DNA, the CDR3 is TGTGCCAGTGGAATATCTACTAGCAATCAGCCCCAGCATTTT.

This clone was detected a few times. The chain joins TRBV5-4 to TRBJ2-1; 11 bases align to TRBD2. Unmatched junction bases numbered 4, after V lost 0 bases and J lost 2 bases. The CDR3 runs to 17 residues. Germline CDR1 and CDR2: SGHNT and YYREEE (reference sequence). CDR3 DNA sequence: TGTGCCAGCAGCTTGGGGGGACTAGCGGTCACCTACAATGAGCAGTTCTTC. Protein: CASSLGGLAVTYNEQFF.

This chain uses TRBV19 with TRBJ2-7; TRBD1 matches 8 bases. CDR1 is LNHDA and CDR2 is SQIVND in the germline V gene (reference sequence). This CDR3 contains 16 residues. J lost 3 bases, V lost 3 bases, and 10 bases had no gene match. CDR3 DNA: TGTGCCAGTAGTATCGGTCACCAGGGGGCTGGCTACGAGCAGTACTTC. It translates to CASSIGHQGAGYEQYF.

There are a few counts of this clone. This chain's CDR3 is CSAWTSVDEQFF. The CDR3 DNA follows: TGCAGCGCTTGGACTAGCGTGGATGAGCAGTTCTTC. This chain connects TRBV29-1 to TRBJ2-1; 9 bases are a match to TRBD2. With V trimmed by 7 bases and J by 8 bases, 6 bases remained unmatched. The CDR3 is 12 residues long. The germline V gene has CDR1 SQVTM and CDR2 ANQGSEA.

This clone was seen just once. The CDR3 DNA is TGTGCCAGCAGCAACCAAGAGACCCAGTACTTC. Amino acids: CASSNQETQYF. The chain is built from TRBV12-3 or TRBV12-4 and TRBJ2-5; D not resolved. The germline V and J ends were trimmed by 6 bases and 0 bases, with 2 bases remaining between them. The CDR3 is 11 amino acids.

This rearrangement joins TRBV9 to TRBJ1-1; D not resolved. CDR1 SGDLS and CDR2 YYNGEE come from the germline V gene. The CDR3 spans 15 residues. Trimming removed 0 bases from V and 1 base from J, with 10 bases in between. The CDR3 nucleotides are TGTGCCAGCAGCGTAGTTGTAGGGTCGAACACTGAAGCTTTCTTT. Translated: CASSVVVGSNTEAFF.

The chain recombines TRBV7-6 with TRBJ2-2, with D unclear. CDR3 length equals 11 residues. V gave up 2 bases and J gave up 8 bases, with 3 bases separating them. The germline V gene encodes CDR1 SGHVS and CDR2 FNYEAQ. The CDR3 region is CASSLTGELFF. The CDR3 nucleotides are TGTGCCAGCAGCTTAACGGGGGAGCTGTTTTTT.

The CDR3 is CASSLWGLSNQPQHF. In DNA, the CDR3 is TGTGCCAGCAGCTTATGGGGGTTAAGCAATCAGCCCCAGCATTTT. V is TRBV7-8 and J is TRBJ1-5, with D perhaps matching TRBD1 (5 bases). V gave up 2 bases and J gave up 1 base, with 9 bases separating them. This CDR3 spans 15 amino acids. Germline V lookup: CDR1 SGHVS, CDR2 FQNEAQ.

The rearrangement joins TRBV28 to TRBJ2-7; D ambiguous. The V gene lost 1 base and the J gene lost 7 bases, with 11 bases spanning the gap. CDR3 length: 13 amino acids. CDR1 and CDR2 from the germline V gene are MDHEN and SYDVKM. The CDR3 is CASSLSGLGEQYF. For the CDR3, the DNA is TGTGCCAGCAGTTTATCGGGCTTGGGGGAGCAGTACTTC.

The chain is built from TRBV2 and TRBJ1-1, with D possibly TRBD1 on 5 matching bases. Germline assignment: CDR1 SNHLY and CDR2 FYNNEI. The CDR3 covers 13 residues. V lost 6 bases and J lost 11, with 19 bases in between. CDR3 sequence (DNA): TGTGCCAGCAGAGGGACGGCCTACACTGGCGCTTTCTTT. This sequence encodes CASRGTAYTGAFF.

The rearrangement links TRBV6-5 to TRBJ1-1; TRBD1 might be the D (6 bases). CDR3 size: 15 residues. V was trimmed by 2 bases and J by 1 base, leaving 11 bases between them. Per the germline V gene, CDR1 is MNHEY and CDR2 is SVGAGI. As DNA, the CDR3 is TGTGCCAGCAGTTACGGGGCAGGGGCGAACACTGAAGCTTTCTTT. Protein: CASSYGAGANTEAFF.

This clone was picked up one time. J is TRBJ1-2 and V is TRBV4-3; D is unresolved. The CDR3 length is 15 residues. The V and J ends lost 1 base and 5 bases respectively, with 14 bases between them. Germline V gives CDR1 LGHNA, CDR2 YSLEER. CDR3 protein: CASSQGLIPKYGYTF. DNA of the CDR3: TGCGCCAGCAGCCAAGGGTTAATACCGAAATATGGCTACACCTTC.

In this sample, this clone turned up a few times. The chain's CDR3 is CASSFNSGGSYNEQFF. CDR3 DNA: TGTGCCAGCAGTTTCAATAGCGGGGGCTCCTACAATGAGCAGTTCTTC. V gene TRBV28 combines with J gene TRBJ2-1; TRBD2 aligns across 9 bases. The junction had 3 bases not matched to a gene; V was cut back by 3 bases and J by 0 bases. CDR3 length: 16 residues. CDR1 MDHEN and CDR2 SYDVKM come from the germline V gene.

J is TRBJ2-6 and V is TRBV4-3; D is ambiguous. Trimming removed 4 bases from V and 0 bases from J, with 13 bases in between. Looked up from germline, CDR1 is LGHNA and CDR2 is YSLEER. The CDR3 totals 17 residues. The CDR3 reads CASSPDPLDSGANVLTF. The CDR3 DNA reads as TGCGCCAGCAGCCCCGACCCGTTAGACTCTGGGGCCAACGTCCTGACTTTC.

The gene calls are TRBV24-1 and TRBJ2-1; no definite D call. Deletions cut 3 bases from V and 1 base from J, with 9 bases between. This CDR3 is 15 amino acids long. Germline CDR1 and CDR2: KGHDR and SFDVKD. CDR3 sequence reads: CATSDPLGSYNEQFF. The CDR3 DNA follows: TGTGCCACCAGTGATCCCCTGGGGTCCTACAATGAGCAGTTCTTC.

The chain joins TRBV14 to TRBJ2-7; 11 nucleotides align to TRBD2. The CDR3 covers 15 residues. CDR1 and CDR2 from the germline V gene are SGHDN and FVKESK. After removal of 6 bases from V and 1 base from J, the junction contained 5 bases not matched to a gene. CDR3 in amino acids: CASSLAGGRSYEQYF. CDR3 bases: TGTGCCAGCAGTTTAGCGGGAGGGAGATCCTACGAGCAGTACTTC.

The V call is TRBV19, the J call TRBJ2-1; 7 bases match TRBD2. The CDR3 sequence is 13 residues long. With 10 bases clipped from V and 7 bases from J, the junction kept 10 bases outside the gene matches. Germline V gene sequence: CDR1 LNHDA, CDR2 SQIVND (reference sequence). CDR3 region: CATRAGNPNEQFF. In DNA form, the CDR3 reads TGTGCCACAAGAGCGGGAAACCCAAATGAGCAGTTCTTC.

This chain's CDR3 is CASSPSGTGVHTIYF. For the CDR3, the DNA is TGTGCCAGCAGCCCAAGCGGGACAGGGGTGCACACCATATATTTT. The chain has TRBV7-2 and TRBJ1-3; 10 nucleotides agree with TRBD1. Germline trimming cut 5 bases from V and 8 bases from J; bases unmatched to any gene: 9. The CDR3 runs 15 residues. From germline, CDR1 is SGHTA and CDR2 FQGNSA.